Listed here are 17 T cell receptor beta chains from one sample, sequenced in a study of cytomegalovirus exposure and HLA in healthy donors. Only in-frame clones appear in the TCRdb table, and some are missing; sequencing was by immunoSEQ multiplex PCR. The data hold 150,000 to 200,000 clones, with 85% observed a single time. The sample consisted of PBMCs. These receptors were collected from a man between 25 and 39 years old in good health and CMV-seropositive.

CDR3 protein: CASSHSSSNTEAFF. CDR3 bases: TGTGCCAGTAGCCACAGCTCCTCGAACACTGAAGCTTTCTTT. The V and J genes are TRBV19 and TRBJ1-1; D gene uncertain. CDR3 length: 14 residues. V was pared by 6 bases and J by 1 base, with 12 bases between. Germline CDR1 and CDR2: LNHDA and SQIVND (reference sequence).

The chain employs TRBV7-3 and TRBJ1-1; D might be TRBD1 (5 bases). V gave up 2 bases and J gave up 4 bases, with 11 bases separating them. Germline V CDR1 and CDR2: SGHTA, FQGTGA. The CDR3 covers 14 residues. Written as DNA, the CDR3 is TGTGCCAGCAGCTTAGCCCAGGGAGGCACTGAAGCTTTCTTT. Its translation is CASSLAQGGTEAFF.

J is TRBJ2-7 and V is TRBV9, with D possibly TRBD2 on 6 matching bases. Trimming stripped 4 bases from V and 4 bases from J, with 15 bases between. Per germline, CDR1 SGDLS and CDR2 YYNGEE. The CDR3 has 14 residues. CDR3 region: CASSSDGGGYEQYF. CDR3 nucleotide sequence: TGTGCCAGCAGCTCCGACGGGGGTGGGTACGAGCAGTACTTC.

The chain is built from TRBV19 and TRBJ2-7; D unresolved. The CDR3 spans 13 residues. Germline V gives CDR1 LNHDA, CDR2 SQIVND (reference sequence). Trimming left V 5 bases short and J 3 bases short, with 11 bases between. The CDR3 loop is CASSPRHHYEQYF. The CDR3 bases are TGTGCCAGTAGTCCACGACACCACTACGAGCAGTACTTC.

The chain uses TRBV19 and TRBJ2-4; the D gene is possibly TRBD2 (5 bases). The V gene lost 5 bases and the J gene lost 0 bases, with 8 bases spanning the gap. Germline V gives CDR1 LNHDA, CDR2 SQIVND (reference sequence). The CDR3 is 14 amino acids. CDR3 region: CASSALAAKNIQYF. CDR3 DNA sequence: TGTGCCAGTAGTGCGCTAGCAGCCAAAAACATTCAGTACTTC.

This chain links TRBV2 with TRBJ2-7; unclear D gene. V was clipped by 6 bases and J by 2 bases, with 14 bases between them. From germline, CDR1 is SNHLY and CDR2 FYNNEI. This CDR3 contains 14 residues. The CDR3 loop is CASRNTRTTYEQYF. CDR3 nucleotides: TGTGCCAGCAGGAACACTCGAACTACCTACGAGCAGTACTTC.

This chain links TRBV6-5 with TRBJ1-6; D perhaps matches TRBD1 (5 bases). The CDR3 is 14 amino acids. Germline V lookup: CDR1 MNHEY, CDR2 SVGAGI. The V and J ends lost 2 bases and 14 bases respectively, with 16 bases between them. The CDR3 sequence is CASSYRGGNSALHF. As DNA, the CDR3 is TGTGCCAGCAGTTACCGGGGGGGGAATTCGGCCCTCCACTTT.

The J gene is TRBJ1-2, the V gene TRBV9, with TRBD1 matching over 8 bases. CDR1 is SGDLS and CDR2 is YYNGEE in the germline V gene. The junction had 8 bases not matched to a gene; V was cut back by 3 bases and J by 4 bases. CDR3 size: 15 residues. The CDR3 loop is CASSESGGAIYGYTF. In nucleotides, the CDR3 is TGTGCCAGCAGCGAATCAGGGGGCGCGATCTATGGCTACACCTTC.

This sequence joins TRBV7-2 and TRBJ1-1, with no clear D. This CDR3 region has 14 residues. CDR1 is SGHTA, CDR2 FQGNSA, per germline. V was trimmed by 3 bases and J by 3 bases, leaving 11 bases between them. DNA of the CDR3: TGTGCCAGCAGCTTGGCCTCGATGGACACTGAAGCTTTCTTT. Its protein product is CASSLASMDTEAFF.

This clone occurred a few times. The CDR3 region is CASSPTQGSNQPQHF. As DNA, the CDR3 is TGCGCCAGCAGCCCTACTCAGGGTAGCAATCAGCCCCAGCATTTT. The chain links TRBV4-1 to TRBJ1-5; D possibly corresponds to TRBD1 (5 bases). The CDR3 sequence is 15 residues long. Germline assignment: CDR1 MGHRA and CDR2 YSYEKL. The ends were cut back, 4 bases at V and 0 bases at J, with 10 bases in the middle.

This rearrangement joins TRBV6-5 to TRBJ1-4, with TRBD1 matching 7 bases. J gave up 5 bases and V 4 bases, and 7 bases lay outside the gene matches. The germline CDR1 and CDR2 sequences are MNHEY and SVGAGI. There are 15 residues in the CDR3. The CDR3 loop reads CASSFKTGWNEKLFF. DNA for the CDR3: TGTGCCAGCAGTTTCAAGACAGGGTGGAATGAAAAACTGTTTTTT.

The chain has TRBV19 and TRBJ2-7; 8 bases are shared with TRBD2. Germline V gives CDR1 LNHDA, CDR2 SQIVND (reference sequence). V shed 5 bases, J shed 3 bases, and the junction held 6 bases outside the gene matches. The length of the CDR3 is 14 residues. The CDR3, as DNA: TGTGCCAGTAGTTCCCGGGGGGGCCTCTACGAGCAGTACTTC. Translating it yields CASSSRGGLYEQYF.

The chain joins TRBV10-3 to TRBJ2-5, with 14 bases lining up with TRBD2. The CDR3 is 16 residues long. With V trimmed by 6 bases and J by 2 bases, 5 bases remained unmatched. Germline lookup yields CDR1 ENHRY and CDR2 SYGVKD. The CDR3 spells CAIRGGLAGAQETQYF. The CDR3 coding sequence is TGTGCCATCAGGGGGGGACTAGCGGGGGCGCAAGAGACCCAGTACTTC.

The V call is TRBV1, the J call TRBJ2-3; the D call of TRBD2 is as the table states it, not checked on the DNA. TRBV1 is marked as a pseudogene. The CDR3 spans 16 residues. The CDR3 reads CTSNAWTSGGPDTQYF. CDR3 DNA sequence: TGCACCAGCAACGCGTGGACTAGCGGGGGGCCAGATACGCAGTATTTT.

The CDR3 DNA is TGTGCCAGCAGCGGGGGACTTCGCCGGGGGCTGTTTTTT. This gives the protein CASSGGLRRGLFF. The V call is TRBV5-6, the J call TRBJ2-2; a weak D match, TRBD2 (6 bases). The V and J ends lost 4 bases and 13 bases respectively, with 17 bases between them. Germline values: CDR1 SGHDT, CDR2 YYEEEE. There are 13 residues in the CDR3.

This chain connects TRBV13 to TRBJ2-1; D is perhaps TRBD2 (7 bases). This CDR3 region has 15 residues. In germline, CDR1 is PRHDT, CDR2 FYEKMQ (reference sequence). Trimming removed 1 base from V and 5 bases from J, with 12 bases in between. CDR3 sequence: CASSLDGGPNNEQFF. The CDR3, as DNA: TGTGCCAGCAGCTTAGACGGGGGGCCCAACAATGAGCAGTTCTTC.

The V and J genes are TRBV7-8 and TRBJ2-3; D is possibly TRBD2 (7 bases). CDR1 and CDR2 from the germline V gene are SGHVS and FQNEAQ. This CDR3 has 16 residues. Between the trimmed V and J ends, which lost 1 base and 4 bases, there was a span of 15 bases. CDR3 bases: TGTGCCAGCAGCTTAGTAGGGGGACTAATCTCAGATACGCAGTATTTT. Translated: CASSLVGGLISDTQYF.